Each of the 18 T cell receptor beta chains below was sequenced from the same sample in a study of OX40 agonist ivuxolimab in advanced cancers. Here immunoSEQ multiplex PCR was the method, and the copy in TCRdb shows in-frame clones only, minus some. The repertoire consists of roughly 46,000 clones, with more than 85% occurring once and the leading ten covering 4% to 5%. The sample in question was CD4+ or CD8+ T cells sorted from blood, obtained in a trial of the OX40 agonist ivuxolimab. Every receptor here comes from an adult with an advanced solid tumor such as melanoma, head and neck, liver or kidney cancer.

This clone appeared a single time. This chain joins TRBV27 and TRBJ2-3, with D maybe TRBD2 (7 bases). The CDR3 is 14 residues long. Germline CDR1 is MNHEY and CDR2 is SMNVEV (reference sequence). V dropped 6 bases and J dropped 6 bases, with 16 bases sitting between them. CDR3 sequence reads: CASRSAGRGDTQYF. The CDR3 DNA sequence: TGTGCCAGCAGGTCAGCGGGAAGGGGGGATACGCAGTATTTT.

The CDR3 region has the DNA TGTGCCAGCAGCGTAGGGGGATCGGGTCAGCCCCAGCATTTT. Protein sequence: CASSVGGSGQPQHF. V usage is TRBV9 and J usage is TRBJ1-5; D uncertain. Germline V gene data show CDR1 as SGDLS and CDR2 as YYNGEE. The CDR3 spans 14 residues. V lost 0 bases, J lost 6 bases, and 10 bases lay in between.

This sequence joins TRBV27 and TRBJ2-7, with 7 bases aligning to TRBD1. With 5 bases clipped from V and 1 base from J, the junction kept 5 bases outside the gene matches. The CDR3 runs to 14 residues. Germline-derived CDR1 and CDR2 are MNHEY and SMNVEV (reference sequence). CDR3 sequence reads: CASSPGTASYEQYF. CDR3 coding DNA: TGTGCCAGCAGTCCCGGGACAGCTTCCTACGAGCAGTACTTC.

The chain carries TRBV5-4 and TRBJ2-5, with TRBD1 identical over 7 bases. CDR3 length: 16 residues. Germline V gene sequence: CDR1 SGHNT, CDR2 YYREEE (reference sequence). V lost 1 base, J lost 0 bases, and 6 bases stayed unmatched. This chain's CDR3 is CASSLKTGTDQETQYF. Written as DNA, the CDR3 is TGTGCCAGCAGCTTGAAGACCGGGACAGACCAAGAGACCCAGTACTTC. The full variable domain, rest sourced from reference TRBV5-4 and TRBJ2-5, is ETGVTQSPTHLIKTRGQQVTLRCSSQSGHNTVSWYQQALGQGPQFIFQYYREEENGRGNFPPRFSGLQFPNYSSELNVNALELDDSALYLCASSLKTGTDQETQYFGPGTRLLVL.

This chain links TRBV7-9 with TRBJ1-2; 7 nucleotides match TRBD1. Per germline, CDR1 SEHNR and CDR2 FQNEAQ (reference sequence). Unmatched junction bases numbered 1, after V lost 11 bases and J lost 1 base. This CDR3 is 11 amino acids long. The CDR3 loop reads CAAGGNYGYTF. The CDR3, as DNA: TGTGCCGCAGGGGGTAACTATGGCTACACCTTC. Full variable domain (remainder filled in from reference TRBV7-9 and TRBJ1-2): DTGVSQNPRHKITKRGQNVTFRCDPISEHNRLYWYRQTLGQGPEFLTYFQNEAQLEKSRLLSDRFSAERPKGSFSTLEIQRTEQGDSAMYLCAAGGNYGYTFGSGTRLTVV.

The genes are TRBV6-5 and TRBJ2-7; D could derive from TRBD1 or TRBD2 (5 bases each). V lost 0 bases, J lost 4 bases, and 10 bases lay in between. CDR1 and CDR2 (germline): MNHEY, SVGAGI. The CDR3 has 14 residues. Here the CDR3 DNA reads TGTGCCAGCAGTTACTCGTTTGGGGGATACGAGCAGTACTTC. Translation: CASSYSFGGYEQYF.

This rearrangement joins TRBV7-3 to TRBJ2-1, with D unresolved. Germline V gives CDR1 SGHTA, CDR2 FQGTGA. The CDR3 totals 16 residues. Trimming removed 5 bases from V and 6 bases from J, with 20 bases in between. The CDR3 DNA is TGTGCCAGCAGCCCCACCCCGATCTTCCTGAGCAATGAGCAGTTCTTC. Encoded protein: CASSPTPIFLSNEQFF. Together with reference TRBV7-3 and TRBJ2-1, the CDR3 gives the full variable domain: GAGVSQTPSNKVTEKGKYVELRCDPISGHTALYWYRQSLGQGPEFLIYFQGTGAADDSGLPNDRFFAVRPEGSVSTLKIQRTERGDSAVYLCASSPTPIFLSNEQFFGPGTRLTVL.

As for this clone: The same CDR3 also results from other DNA sequences found in this sample. This chain links TRBV9 with TRBJ2-1; no reliable D call. V gave up 4 bases and J gave up 3 bases, with 8 bases separating them. Germline V gives CDR1 SGDLS, CDR2 YYNGEE. CDR3 size: 13 residues. CDR3 loop: CASSPEGYNEQFF. CDR3 DNA: TGTGCCAGCAGCCCTGAAGGCTACAATGAGCAGTTCTTC.

CDR3 DNA sequence: TGTGCCTGGAGTGTACGTGGAGAACCTACTAACTATGGCTACACCTTC. Translation: CAWSVRGEPTNYGYTF. The chain carries TRBV30 and TRBJ1-2; D is uncertain. V lost 0 bases and J 0 bases, leaving 14 bases between the germline ends. CDR1 and CDR2 from the germline V gene are GTSNPN and SVGIG (reference sequence). This CDR3 is built from 16 residues.

The chain is built from TRBV7-9 and TRBJ1-4; 10 bases map to TRBD1. Germline V CDR1 and CDR2: SEHNR, FQNEAQ (reference sequence). V lost 1 base, J lost 4 bases, and 3 bases stayed unmatched. The CDR3 is 16 residues long. Here the CDR3 reads CASSLGQGAVNEKLFF. The CDR3 nucleotides read TGTGCCAGCAGCTTAGGACAGGGGGCCGTTAATGAAAAACTGTTTTTT.

The chain has TRBV19 and TRBJ1-1; D perhaps matches TRBD1 (6 bases). V lost 4 bases to trimming and J lost 3 bases, with 15 bases between them. Germline CDR1 reads LNHDA; CDR2 reads SQIVND (reference sequence). There are 15 residues in the CDR3. The DNA of the CDR3 is TGTGCCAGTAGTACCCTAGGGGGATTTGACACTGAAGCTTTCTTT. Residues: CASSTLGGFDTEAFF.

The V call is TRBV5-5, the J call TRBJ2-1, with 7 bases lining up with TRBD1. Germline-derived CDR1 and CDR2 are SGHKS and YYEKEE (reference sequence). This CDR3 region has 18 residues. After removal of 4 bases from V and 6 bases from J, the junction contained 19 bases not matched to a gene. As DNA, the CDR3 is TGTGCCAGCAGCAATATAATTGGGACAGACCCTTTTTCCAATGAGCAGTTCTTC. This encodes CASSNIIGTDPFSNEQFF.

CDR3 sequence (DNA): TGTGCCAGCAGTCCCTCCCCAGTTTACGAGCAGTACGTC. Its protein product is CASSPSPVYEQYV. V is TRBV6-5 and J is TRBJ2-7, with D hard to call. The germline V gene has CDR1 MNHEY and CDR2 SVGAGI. V lost 5 bases and J 4 bases, leaving 12 bases between the germline ends. The CDR3 is 13 amino acids.

The V call is TRBV7-6, the J call TRBJ1-5; D call uncertain. The CDR3 is 18 amino acids. Trimming removed 5 bases at V and 0 bases at J, with 20 bases between. Germline assignment: CDR1 SGHVS and CDR2 FNYEAQ. CDR3 amino acids: CASSPGERNSYSNQPQHF. In DNA form, the CDR3 reads TGTGCCAGCAGCCCTGGAGAGCGTAATTCTTATAGCAATCAGCCCCAGCATTTT.

The chain recombines TRBV5-5 with TRBJ2-2, with a weak D call TRBD2 (6 bases). V was shortened by 2 bases and J by 3 bases, with 11 bases between the two germline ends. Germline V gene lookup returns CDR1 SGHKS and CDR2 YYEKEE (reference sequence). The CDR3 is made up of 15 amino acids. CDR3 sequence: CASSLNSGYTGELFF. CDR3 in DNA: TGTGCCAGCAGCTTAAATAGCGGATACACCGGGGAGCTGTTTTTT.

The V gene is TRBV2, the J gene TRBJ1-1; D is ambiguous. The germline gives CDR1 SNHLY, CDR2 FYNNEI. V lost 2 bases and J 5 bases, leaving 15 bases between the germline ends. The CDR3 runs 15 residues. The CDR3 protein is CASSESLGMGTEAFF. The CDR3 DNA reads as TGTGCCAGCAGTGAAAGTCTGGGCATGGGGACTGAAGCTTTCTTT.

This clone was seen only a few times. The chain carries TRBV4-1 and TRBJ1-5; no definite D call. Trimming left V 2 bases short and J 0 bases short, with 5 bases between. Germline CDR1 and CDR2: MGHRA and YSYEKL. This CDR3 region has 14 residues. The CDR3 reads CASSQFDSNQPQHF. The CDR3 DNA reads as TGCGCCAGCAGCCAATTTGATAGCAATCAGCCCCAGCATTTT.

The chain carries TRBV4-3 and TRBJ1-1; D uncertain. This CDR3 has 16 amino acids. The germline V and J ends were trimmed by 0 bases and 4 bases, with 15 bases remaining between them. Germline CDR1 and CDR2: LGHNA and YSLEER. CDR3 bases: TGCGCCAGCAGCCAAGATGTAGGCACGCAACGCACTGAAGCTTTCTTT. This gives the protein CASSQDVGTQRTEAFF.